A selection of T cell receptor beta chains follows, all from one sample in a study of T cells in Graves' hyperthyroidism and ophthalmopathy. TCRdb reprocessed the multiplex PCR reads via MiXCR and lists one record per CDR3 protein. The sample yields approximately 430,000 distinct CDR3 sequences, around 15% seen once. The specimen was blood. The source is a young man with Graves' ophthalmopathy. Each CDR3 is given with its conserved first and last residue. Fields, in order: CDR3 length, D gene, clone size, V gene, J gene, CDR3 DNA, CDR3 protein. D genes are given only for firm matches. The listing skips clone size in some rows; elsewhere it reads once, few, many or a size class.

>14|TRBD1|many|TRBV20-1|TRBJ2-3
TGCAGTGCTAGGGATGGACAGGGGGCAGATACGCAGTATTTT
CSARDGQGADTQYF
>13|TRBD1|NA|TRBV7-9|TRBJ1-2
TGTGCCAGCAGATCGGGACAGTCCTATGGCTACACCTTC
CASRSGQSYGYTF
>13|NA|NA|TRBV7-2|TRBJ1-5
TGTGCCAGCAGCCCAGTCCCCAATCAGCCCCAGCATTTT
CASSPVPNQPQHF
>10|NA|many|TRBV20-1|TRBJ2-7
TGCAGTGTCAGGGTATACGAGCAGTACTTC
CSVRVYEQYF
>16|NA|few|TRBV2|TRBJ1-6
TGTGCCAGCAGCGTCCGGGACATAAAAATACATTCACCCCTCCACTTT
CASSVRDIKIHSPLHF
>15|NA|many|TRBV7-8|TRBJ2-2
TGTGCCAGCAGCGGGGGGGGCGGTCGCACCGGGGAGCTGTTTTTT
CASSGGGGRTGELFF
>13|NA|many|TRBV3-1|TRBJ2-7
TGTGCCAGCAGCCAAGATCGGGGCCCGATACAGTACTTC
CASSQDRGPIQYF
>15|TRBD1|NA|TRBV20-1|TRBJ2-3
TGCAGTGCCCGAGGGACAGCCTCTAGCACAGATACGCAGTATTTT
CSARGTASSTDTQYF
>15|NA|many|TRBV7-6|TRBJ2-3
TGTGCCAGCAGCTTAGCGTACGCTAGCCTTCGTACGCAGTATTTT
CASSLAYASLRTQYF
>14|TRBD2|many|TRBV3-1|TRBJ2-7
TGTGCCAGCAGCCCGAGCGGGAGTAGCTACGAGCAGTACTTC
CASSPSGSSYEQYF
>16|NA|many|TRBV5-5|TRBJ2-1
TGTGCCAGCAGCTTGGCTGGGGGGGCCCTGGTCAATGAGCAGTTCTTC
CASSLAGGALVNEQFF
>16|NA|NA|TRBV25-1|TRBJ1-2
TGTGCCAGCAGTGAATCTGAGGACATTAGAAACTATGGCTACACCTTC
CASSESEDIRNYGYTF
>13|NA|NA|TRBV5-6|TRBJ1-2
TGTGCCAGCAGCATTGACTTCTCAGGGGGCTACACCTTC
CASSIDFSGGYTF
>15|NA|NA|TRBV5-1|TRBJ2-3
TGCGCCAGCAGCCCCTCGGCTGCTAGCACAGATACGCAGTATTTT
CASSPSAASTDTQYF
>12|NA|many|TRBV18|TRBJ1-1
TGTGCCAGCTCCCAGACGAACACTGAAGCTTTCTTT
CASSQTNTEAFF
>13|TRBD1|few|TRBV7-2|TRBJ1-1
TGTGCCAGCAGCTACGACAGGGGCCCTGAAGCTTTCTTT
CASSYDRGPEAFF
>14|NA|many|TRBV7-2|TRBJ1-1
TGTGCCAGCAGCCCAGGGGAGAGGAACACTGAAGCTTTCTTT
CASSPGERNTEAFF
>16|NA|many|TRBV7-9|TRBJ2-7
TGTGCCAGCAGCTTAGCGTTAGGTCTGGCCTCCTACGAGCAGTACTTC
CASSLALGLASYEQYF
>14|NA|NA|TRBV5-6|TRBJ2-1
TGTGCCAGCACCCAGGGCGGTGGGGACAATGAGCAGTTCTTC
CASTQGGGDNEQFF
>15|NA|NA|TRBV6-1|TRBJ2-7
TGTGCCAGCAGTACCCCCGGGGGCGCAGTATACGAGCAGTACTTC
CASSTPGGAVYEQYF
>14|NA|NA|TRBV10-2|TRBJ2-2
TGCGCCAGCAGAGCAGGGTTTAGCACCGGGGAGCTGTTTTTT
CASRAGFSTGELFF
>13|NA|many|TRBV20-1|TRBJ1-4
TGCAGTGCTTCCCTGGGAACTAATGAAAAACTGTTTTTT
CSASLGTNEKLFF
>14|NA|few|TRBV15|TRBJ1-1
TGTGCCACCAGCAGAGATTGGGGGAGGACTGAAGCTTTCTTT
CATSRDWGRTEAFF
>15|NA|NA|TRBV15|TRBJ2-6
TGTGCCACCAGCGGCGTTAACTCTGGGGCCAACGTCCTGACTTTC
CATSGVNSGANVLTF
>15|TRBD1|many|TRBV12-3/TRBV12-4|TRBJ1-6
TGTGCCAGCAGTTTGGGACAGCTCGATAATTCACCCCTCCACTTT
CASSLGQLDNSPLHF
>12|NA|many|TRBV12-5|TRBJ2-1
TGTGCTGATAGTAGCGAGTTGGATGAGCAGTTCTTC
CADSSELDEQFF
>13|TRBD2|few|TRBV19|TRBJ2-7
TGTGCCAGTAGTATTGGGCGGGGGTACGAGCAGTACTTC
CASSIGRGYEQYF
>12|NA|NA|TRBV20-1|TRBJ2-3
TGCAGTGACTTTCTTAGCGCAGATACGCAGTATTTT
CSDFLSADTQYF
>15|TRBD2|NA|TRBV4-2|TRBJ2-5
TGTGCCAGCAGCCAAGATGGTCGGGGGGAAGAGACCCAGTACTTC
CASSQDGRGEETQYF